This T cell receptor (beta chain) was identified during a study of blood T cell repertoires in COVID-19. Study background: The origin of the acute and convalescent COVID-19 samples was the United States, Italy and Spain. PBMCs, B-cell-depleted T cells, or T cells were the source of the cDNA or gDNA that made up the material.

This clone appeared a single time. Germline-derived CDR1 and CDR2 are LNHDA and SQIVND (reference sequence). This CDR3 has 13 residues. Trimming pared 7 bases from V and 2 bases from J, leaving 12 bases between. As handled by the study authors: The authors estimated nucleated cell counts from reference gene primer amplification. Produced via immunoSEQ multiplex PCR; TCRdb's table is partial and in-frame only. The DNA gave D and trimming, while V, J and clone size come from that table. Of about 390,000 clones in the sample, approximately 89% were seen once. Sequenced material: peripheral blood. This clonotype originated in a woman aged 55-75 years with COVID-19, enrolled during active disease. The V gene is TRBV19, the J gene TRBJ2-7; D may be TRBD2 (5 bases). The CDR3 region is CASTRGQAYEQYF. CDR3 DNA: TGTGCCAGTACACGGGGTCAGGCCTACGAGCAGTACTTC.